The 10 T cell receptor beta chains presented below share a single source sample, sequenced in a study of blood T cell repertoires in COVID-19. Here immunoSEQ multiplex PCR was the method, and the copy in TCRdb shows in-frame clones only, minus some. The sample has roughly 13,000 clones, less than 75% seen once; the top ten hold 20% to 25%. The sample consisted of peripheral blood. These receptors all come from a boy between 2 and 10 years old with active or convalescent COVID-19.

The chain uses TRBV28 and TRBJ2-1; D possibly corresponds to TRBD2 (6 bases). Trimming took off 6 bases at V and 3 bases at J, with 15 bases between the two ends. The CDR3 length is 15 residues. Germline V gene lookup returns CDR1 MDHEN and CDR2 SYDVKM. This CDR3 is CASRSGGMGYNEQFF. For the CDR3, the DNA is TGTGCCAGCAGATCGGGCGGGATGGGCTACAATGAGCAGTTCTTC.

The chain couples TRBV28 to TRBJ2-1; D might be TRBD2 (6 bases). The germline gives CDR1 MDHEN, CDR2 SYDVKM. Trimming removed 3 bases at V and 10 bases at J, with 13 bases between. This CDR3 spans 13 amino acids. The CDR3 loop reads CASSFLRAGEQFF. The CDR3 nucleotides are TGTGCCAGCAGTTTTCTGAGGGCGGGAGAGCAGTTCTTC. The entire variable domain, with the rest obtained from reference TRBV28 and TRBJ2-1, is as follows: DVKVTQSSRYLVKRTGEKVFLECVQDMDHENMFWYRQDPGLGLRLIYFSYDVKMKEKGDIPEGYSVSREKKERFSLILESASTNQTSMYLCASSFLRAGEQFFGPGTRLTVL.

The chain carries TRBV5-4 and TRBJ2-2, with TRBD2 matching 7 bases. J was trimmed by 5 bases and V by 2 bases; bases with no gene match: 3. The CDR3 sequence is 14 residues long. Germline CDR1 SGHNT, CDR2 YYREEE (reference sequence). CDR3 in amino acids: CASSFQRGTGELFF. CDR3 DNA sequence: TGTGCCAGCAGCTTTCAGCGGGGTACCGGGGAGCTGTTTTTT.

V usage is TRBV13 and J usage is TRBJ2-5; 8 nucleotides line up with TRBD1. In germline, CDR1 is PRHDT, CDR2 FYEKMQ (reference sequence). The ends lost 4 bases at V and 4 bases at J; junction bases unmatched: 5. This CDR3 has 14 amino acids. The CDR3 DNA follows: TGTGCCAGCAGCTCAGACAGGGGCGCAGAGACCCAGTACTTC. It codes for CASSSDRGAETQYF. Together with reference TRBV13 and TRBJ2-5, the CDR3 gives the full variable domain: AAGVIQSPRHLIKEKRETATLKCYPIPRHDTVYWYQQGPGQDPQFLISFYEKMQSDKGSIPDRFSAQQFSDYHSELNMSSLELGDSALYFCASSSDRGAETQYFGPGTRLLVL.

Here the CDR3 reads CASSQRSGREEKLFF. CDR3 sequence (DNA): TGTGCCAGCAGCCAGAGGTCGGGAAGGGAGGAAAAACTGTTTTTT. This sequence joins TRBV7-2 and TRBJ1-4; D is unresolved. The CDR3 sequence is 15 residues long. CDR1 is SGHTA and CDR2 is FQGNSA in the germline V gene. Between the trimmed V and J ends, which lost 5 bases and 8 bases, there was a span of 18 bases.

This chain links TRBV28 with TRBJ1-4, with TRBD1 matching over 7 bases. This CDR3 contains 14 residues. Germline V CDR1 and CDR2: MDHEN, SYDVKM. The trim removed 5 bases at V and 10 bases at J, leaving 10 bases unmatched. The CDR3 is CASSPTQGFRKLFF. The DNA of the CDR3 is TGTGCCAGCAGTCCGACACAGGGGTTCCGAAAACTGTTTTTT.

CDR3 region: CASSLSSGYTF. The CDR3 nucleotides read TGTGCCAGCAGCTTATCCAGTGGCTACACCTTC. The chain is built from TRBV7-2 and TRBJ1-2; D is undetermined. The CDR3 consists of 11 residues. Trimming left V 2 bases short and J 7 bases short, with 5 bases between. Germline V lookup: CDR1 SGHTA, CDR2 FQGNSA.

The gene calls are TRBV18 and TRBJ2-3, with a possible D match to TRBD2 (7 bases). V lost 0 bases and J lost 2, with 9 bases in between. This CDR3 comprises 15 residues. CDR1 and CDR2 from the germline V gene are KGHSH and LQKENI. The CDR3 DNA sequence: TGTGCCAGCTCACCACCGGGGGGGCCCACAGATACGCAGTATTTT. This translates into CASSPPGGPTDTQYF.

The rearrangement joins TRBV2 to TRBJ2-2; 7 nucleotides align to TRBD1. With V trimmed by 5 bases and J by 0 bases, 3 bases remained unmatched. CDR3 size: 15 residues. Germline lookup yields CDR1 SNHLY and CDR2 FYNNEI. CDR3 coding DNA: TGTGCCAGCAGTAACAGGGGCCCGAACACCGGGGAGCTGTTTTTT. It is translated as CASSNRGPNTGELFF.

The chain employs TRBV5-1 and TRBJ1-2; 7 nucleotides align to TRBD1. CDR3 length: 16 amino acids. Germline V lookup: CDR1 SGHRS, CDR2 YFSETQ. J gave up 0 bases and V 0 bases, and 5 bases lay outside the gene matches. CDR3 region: CASSLGGDSTNYGYTF. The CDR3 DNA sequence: TGCGCCAGCAGCTTGGGCGGGGACAGTACTAACTATGGCTACACCTTC. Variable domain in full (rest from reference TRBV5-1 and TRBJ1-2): KAGVTQTPRYLIKTRGQQVTLSCSPISGHRSVSWYQQTPGQGLQFLFEYFSETQRNKGNFPGRFSGRQFSNSRSEMNVSTLELGDSALYLCASSLGGDSTNYGYTFGSGTRLTVV.